The sequence of this T cell receptor beta chain was determined in a study of cytomegalovirus exposure and HLA in healthy donors. TCRdb's table, derived via immunoSEQ multiplex PCR, lists solely in-frame clones and lacks some. The sample has 90,000 to 150,000 clones, 88% seen once. In germline, CDR1 is SGHRS, CDR2 YFSETQ. V was cut by 4 bases and J by 5 bases, with 9 bases left in between. This CDR3 has 12 amino acids. The TCR comes from a woman between 18 and 29 years old in good health and CMV-seropositive. This sequence joins TRBV5-1 and TRBJ2-5, with D perhaps TRBD2 (5 bases). Sequenced: PBMCs. Here the CDR3 DNA reads TGCGCCAGCAGCGAGCGGAGGGAGACCCAGTACTTC. Protein product: CASSERRETQYF.